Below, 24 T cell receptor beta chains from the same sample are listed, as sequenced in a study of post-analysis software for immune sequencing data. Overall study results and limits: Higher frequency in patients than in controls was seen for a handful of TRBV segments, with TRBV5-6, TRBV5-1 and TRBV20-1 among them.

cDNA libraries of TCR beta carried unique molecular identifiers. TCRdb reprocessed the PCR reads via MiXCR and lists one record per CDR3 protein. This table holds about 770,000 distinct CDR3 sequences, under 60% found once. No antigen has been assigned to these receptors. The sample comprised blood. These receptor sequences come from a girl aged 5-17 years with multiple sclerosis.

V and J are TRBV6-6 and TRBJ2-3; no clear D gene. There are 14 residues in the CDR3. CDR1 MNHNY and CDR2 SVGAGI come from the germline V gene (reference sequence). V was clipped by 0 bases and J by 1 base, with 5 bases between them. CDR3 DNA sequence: TGTGCCAGCAGTTACTCGATCGGCACAGATACGCAGTATTTT. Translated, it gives CASSYSIGTDTQYF.

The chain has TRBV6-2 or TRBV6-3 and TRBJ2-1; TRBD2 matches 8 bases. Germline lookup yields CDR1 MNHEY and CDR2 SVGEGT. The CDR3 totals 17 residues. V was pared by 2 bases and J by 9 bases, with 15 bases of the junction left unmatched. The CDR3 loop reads CASSYNSIGGRITEQFF. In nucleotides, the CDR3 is TGTGCCAGCAGTTACAATAGTATCGGCGGGAGGATCACTGAGCAGTTCTTC.

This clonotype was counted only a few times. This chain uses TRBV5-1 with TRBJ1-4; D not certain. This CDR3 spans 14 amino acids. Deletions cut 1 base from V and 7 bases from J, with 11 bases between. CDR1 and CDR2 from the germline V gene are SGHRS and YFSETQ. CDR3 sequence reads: CASSLLGEGEKLFF. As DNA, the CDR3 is TGCGCCAGCAGCTTGCTCGGGGAGGGTGAAAAACTGTTTTTT.

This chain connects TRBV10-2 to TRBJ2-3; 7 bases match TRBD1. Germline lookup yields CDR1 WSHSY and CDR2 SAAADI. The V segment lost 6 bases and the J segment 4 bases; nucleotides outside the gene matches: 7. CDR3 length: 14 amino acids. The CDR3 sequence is CASRTQGVADTQYF. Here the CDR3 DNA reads TGCGCCAGCAGGACTCAGGGGGTGGCAGATACGCAGTATTTT.

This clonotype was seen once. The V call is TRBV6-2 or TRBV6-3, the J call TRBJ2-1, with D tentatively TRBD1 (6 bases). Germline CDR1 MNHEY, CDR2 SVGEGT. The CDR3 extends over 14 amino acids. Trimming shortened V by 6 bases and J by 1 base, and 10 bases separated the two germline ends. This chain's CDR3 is CASRLDRSYNEQFF. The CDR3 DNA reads TGTGCCAGCAGGCTCGACAGGTCCTACAATGAGCAGTTCTTC.

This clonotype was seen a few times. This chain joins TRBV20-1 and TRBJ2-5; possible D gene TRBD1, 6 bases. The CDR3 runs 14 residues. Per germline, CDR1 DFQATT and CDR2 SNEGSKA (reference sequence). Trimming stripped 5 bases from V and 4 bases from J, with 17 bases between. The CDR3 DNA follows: TGCAGTGCTGTAACAGGGATCCCCGTAGAGACCCAGTACTTC. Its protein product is CSAVTGIPVETQYF.

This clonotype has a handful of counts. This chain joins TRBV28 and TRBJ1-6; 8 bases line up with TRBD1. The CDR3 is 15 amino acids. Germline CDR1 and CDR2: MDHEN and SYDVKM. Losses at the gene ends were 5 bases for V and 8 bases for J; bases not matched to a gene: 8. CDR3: CASSPRQGPYSPLHF. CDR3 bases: TGTGCCAGCAGTCCGCGACAGGGGCCCTATTCACCCCTCCACTTT.

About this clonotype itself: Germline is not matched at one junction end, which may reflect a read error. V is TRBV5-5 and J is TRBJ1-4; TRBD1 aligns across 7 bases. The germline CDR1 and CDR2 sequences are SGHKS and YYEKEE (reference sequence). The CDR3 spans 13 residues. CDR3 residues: CASSLQGTEKRFF. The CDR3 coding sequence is TGTGCCAGCAGCTTACAGGGGACTGAAAAACGGTTTTTT.

CDR3 amino acids: CSVLGPGYEQYF. DNA of the CDR3: TGCAGCGTTCTTGGACCGGGCTACGAGCAGTACTTC. The genes are TRBV29-1 and TRBJ2-5; D unclear. The J call is uncertain, as TRBJ2-7 better fits the DNA end. CDR1 and CDR2 (germline): SQVTM, ANQGSEA. The CDR3 is made up of 12 amino acids.

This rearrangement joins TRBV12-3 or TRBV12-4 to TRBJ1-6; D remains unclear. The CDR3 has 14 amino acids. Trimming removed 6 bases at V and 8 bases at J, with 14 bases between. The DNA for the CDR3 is TGTGCCAGCAGCCCCCGTGAAGGTGATTCACCCCTCCACTTT. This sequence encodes CASSPREGDSPLHF.

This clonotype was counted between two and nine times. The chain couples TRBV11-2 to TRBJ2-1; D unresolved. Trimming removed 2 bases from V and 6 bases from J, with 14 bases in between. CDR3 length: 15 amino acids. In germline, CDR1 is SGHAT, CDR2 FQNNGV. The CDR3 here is CASSLISLAGNEQFF. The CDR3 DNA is TGTGCCAGCAGCTTAATCTCGCTTGCAGGCAATGAGCAGTTCTTC. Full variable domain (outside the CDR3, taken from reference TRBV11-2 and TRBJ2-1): EAGVAQSPRYKIIEKRQSVAFWCNPISGHATLYWYQQILGQGPKLLIQFQNNGVVDDSQLPKDRFSAERLKGVDSTLKIQPAKLEDSAVYLCASSLISLAGNEQFFGPGTRLTVL.

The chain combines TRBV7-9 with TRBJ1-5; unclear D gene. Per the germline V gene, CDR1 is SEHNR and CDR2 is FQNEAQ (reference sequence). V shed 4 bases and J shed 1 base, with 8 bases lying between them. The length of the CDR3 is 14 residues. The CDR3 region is CASSSDGSNQPQHF. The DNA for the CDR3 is TGTGCCAGCAGCTCAGACGGGAGCAATCAGCCCCAGCATTTT.

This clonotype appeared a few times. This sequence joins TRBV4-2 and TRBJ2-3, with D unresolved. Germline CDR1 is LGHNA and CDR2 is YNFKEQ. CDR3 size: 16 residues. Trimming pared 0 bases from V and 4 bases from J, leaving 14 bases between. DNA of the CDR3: TGTGCCAGCAGCCAAGATCGCTGGAATTCGGCAGATACGCAGTATTTT. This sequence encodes CASSQDRWNSADTQYF.

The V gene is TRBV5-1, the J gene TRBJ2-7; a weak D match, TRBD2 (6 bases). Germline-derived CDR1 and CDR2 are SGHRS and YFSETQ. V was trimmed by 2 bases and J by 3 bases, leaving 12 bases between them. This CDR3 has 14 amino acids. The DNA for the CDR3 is TGCGCCAGCAGCTTTTCGGGGGATCGCTACGAGCAGTACTTC. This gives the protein CASSFSGDRYEQYF.

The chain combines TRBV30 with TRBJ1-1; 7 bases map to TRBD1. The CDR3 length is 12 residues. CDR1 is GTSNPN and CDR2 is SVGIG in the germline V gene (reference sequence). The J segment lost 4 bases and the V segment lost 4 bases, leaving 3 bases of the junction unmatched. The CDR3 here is CAWNRGATEAFF. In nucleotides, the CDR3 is TGTGCCTGGAACAGGGGCGCCACTGAAGCTTTCTTT.

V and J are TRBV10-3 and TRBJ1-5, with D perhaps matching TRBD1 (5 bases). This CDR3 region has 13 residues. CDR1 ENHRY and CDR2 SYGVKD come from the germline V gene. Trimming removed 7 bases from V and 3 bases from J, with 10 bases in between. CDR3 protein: CAITPGYNQPQHF. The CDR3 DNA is TGTGCCATCACCCCAGGGTACAATCAGCCCCAGCATTTT.

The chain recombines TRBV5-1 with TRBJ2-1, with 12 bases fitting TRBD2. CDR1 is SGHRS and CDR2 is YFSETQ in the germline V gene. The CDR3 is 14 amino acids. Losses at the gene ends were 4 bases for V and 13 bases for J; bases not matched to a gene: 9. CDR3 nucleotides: TGCGCCAGCAGCCCGGGACTAGCGGGCTCCAATCAGTTCTTC. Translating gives CASSPGLAGSNQFF.

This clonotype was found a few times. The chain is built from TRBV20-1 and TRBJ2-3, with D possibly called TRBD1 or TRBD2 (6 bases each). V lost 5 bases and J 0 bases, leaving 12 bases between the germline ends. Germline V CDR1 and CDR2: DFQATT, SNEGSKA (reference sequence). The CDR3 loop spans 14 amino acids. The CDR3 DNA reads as TGCAGTGCTGGCCGAGGGGGGAGCACAGATACGCAGTATTTT. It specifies CSAGRGGSTDTQYF.

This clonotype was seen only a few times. CDR3 sequence (DNA): TGCAGTCCCCTCCGGGACGGACAAGAGACCCAGTACTTC. Its translation is CSPLRDGQETQYF. The chain uses TRBV20-1 and TRBJ2-5; D is perhaps TRBD1 or TRBD2 (5 bases each). The CDR3 contains 13 residues. Germline CDR1 and CDR2: DFQATT and SNEGSKA (reference sequence). V was clipped by 8 bases and J by 2 bases, with 15 bases between them.

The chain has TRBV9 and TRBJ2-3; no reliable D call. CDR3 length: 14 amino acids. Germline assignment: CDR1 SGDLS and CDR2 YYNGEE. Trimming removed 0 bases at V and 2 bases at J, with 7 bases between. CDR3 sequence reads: CASSVAGFTDTQYF. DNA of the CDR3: TGTGCCAGCAGCGTAGCCGGATTCACAGATACGCAGTATTTT.

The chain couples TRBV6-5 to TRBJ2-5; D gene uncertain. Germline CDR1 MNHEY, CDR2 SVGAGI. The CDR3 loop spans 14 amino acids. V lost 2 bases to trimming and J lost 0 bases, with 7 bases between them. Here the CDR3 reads CASSYVGYQETQYF. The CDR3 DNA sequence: TGTGCCAGCAGTTACGTGGGGTACCAAGAGACCCAGTACTTC.

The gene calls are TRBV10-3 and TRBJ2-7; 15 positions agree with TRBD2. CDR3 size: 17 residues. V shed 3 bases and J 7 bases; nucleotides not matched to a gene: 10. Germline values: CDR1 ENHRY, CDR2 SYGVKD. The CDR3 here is CAISDWTSGRVLNEQYF. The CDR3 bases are TGTGCCATCAGTGATTGGACTAGCGGGAGGGTGTTGAATGAGCAGTACTTC.

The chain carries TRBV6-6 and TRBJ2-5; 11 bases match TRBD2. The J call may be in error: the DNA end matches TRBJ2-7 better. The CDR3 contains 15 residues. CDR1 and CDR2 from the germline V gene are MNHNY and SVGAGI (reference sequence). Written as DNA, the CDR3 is TGTGCCAGCAGAGTAGCGGGAGGGTGGTACCACGAGCAGTACTTC. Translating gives CASRVAGGWYHEQYF.

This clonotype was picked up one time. The CDR3 DNA is TGTGCCAGCAGCCCCATCGGACAGGGTTCCTATGGCTACACCTTC. This codes for CASSPIGQGSYGYTF. The V gene is TRBV7-9, the J gene TRBJ1-2, with TRBD1 matching 8 bases. Germline CDR1 reads SEHNR; CDR2 reads FQNEAQ (reference sequence). The CDR3 sequence is 15 residues long. J lost 4 bases, V lost 5 bases, and 9 bases had no gene match.